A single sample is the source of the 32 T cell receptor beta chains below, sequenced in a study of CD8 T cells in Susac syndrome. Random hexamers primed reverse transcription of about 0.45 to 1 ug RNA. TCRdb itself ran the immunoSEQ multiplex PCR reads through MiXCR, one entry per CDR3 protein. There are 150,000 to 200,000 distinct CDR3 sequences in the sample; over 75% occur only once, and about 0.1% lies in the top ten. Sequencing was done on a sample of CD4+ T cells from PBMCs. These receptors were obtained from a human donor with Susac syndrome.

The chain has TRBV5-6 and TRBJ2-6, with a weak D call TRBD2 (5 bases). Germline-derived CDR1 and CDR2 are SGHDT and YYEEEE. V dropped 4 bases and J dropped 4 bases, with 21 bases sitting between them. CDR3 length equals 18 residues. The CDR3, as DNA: TGTGCCAGCAGCGTGGCCTGGCGCCTAGCTCCCGGGGCCAACGTCCTGACTTTC. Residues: CASSVAWRLAPGANVLTF.

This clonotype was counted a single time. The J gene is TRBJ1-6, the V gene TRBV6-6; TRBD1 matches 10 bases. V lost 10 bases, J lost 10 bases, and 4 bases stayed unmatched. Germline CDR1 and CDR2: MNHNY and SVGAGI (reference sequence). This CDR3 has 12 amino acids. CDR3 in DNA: TGTGCCACCGGGACAGGGGAATCACCCCTCCACTTT. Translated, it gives CATGTGESPLHF.

The DNA for the CDR3 is TGTGCCAGCTTTAGCGGGAGTGCACAAGAGACCCAGTACTTC. It yields the protein CASFSGSAQETQYF. The V and J genes are TRBV28 and TRBJ2-5, with 9 bases lining up with TRBD2. Germline V gene data show CDR1 as MDHEN and CDR2 as SYDVKM. The J segment lost 2 bases and the V segment lost 8 bases, leaving 6 bases of the junction unmatched. The length of the CDR3 is 14 residues.

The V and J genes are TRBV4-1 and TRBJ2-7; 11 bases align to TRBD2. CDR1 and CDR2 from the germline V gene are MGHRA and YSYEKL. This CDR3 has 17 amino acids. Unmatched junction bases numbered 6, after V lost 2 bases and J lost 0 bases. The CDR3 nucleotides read TGCGCCAGCAGCCAATTGCTAGCGGGAGGCAGCTCCTACGAGCAGTACTTC. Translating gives CASSQLLAGGSSYEQYF.

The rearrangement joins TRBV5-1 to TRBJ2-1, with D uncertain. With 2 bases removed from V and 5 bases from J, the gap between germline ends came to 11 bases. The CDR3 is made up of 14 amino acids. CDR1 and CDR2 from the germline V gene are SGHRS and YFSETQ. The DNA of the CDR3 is TGCGCCAGCAGCTTTTGGCAGGATGACAATGAGCAGTTCTTC. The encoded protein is CASSFWQDDNEQFF.

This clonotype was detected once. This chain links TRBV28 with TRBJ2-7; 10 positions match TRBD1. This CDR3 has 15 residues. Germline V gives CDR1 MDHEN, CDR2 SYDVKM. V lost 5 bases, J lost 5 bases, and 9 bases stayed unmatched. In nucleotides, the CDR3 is TGTGCCAGCAGTCCCCCTCGAGACAGGGGGCACGAGCAGTACTTC. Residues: CASSPPRDRGHEQYF.

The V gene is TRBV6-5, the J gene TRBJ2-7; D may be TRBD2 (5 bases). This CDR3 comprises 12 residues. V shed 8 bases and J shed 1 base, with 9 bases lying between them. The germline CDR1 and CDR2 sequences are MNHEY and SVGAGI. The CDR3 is CASSGNSYEQYF. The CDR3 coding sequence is TGTGCCAGCTCGGGAAATTCCTACGAGCAGTACTTC.

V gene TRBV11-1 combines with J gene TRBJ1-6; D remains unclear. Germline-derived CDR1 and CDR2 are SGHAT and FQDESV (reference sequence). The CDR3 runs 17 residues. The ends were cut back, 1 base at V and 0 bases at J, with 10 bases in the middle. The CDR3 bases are TGTGCCAGCAGCTTAGACCGGATGAGCTCCTATAATTCACCCCTCCACTTT. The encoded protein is CASSLDRMSSYNSPLHF. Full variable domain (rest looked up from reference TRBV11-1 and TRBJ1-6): EAEVAQSPRYKITEKSQAVAFWCDPISGHATLYWYRQILGQGPELLVQFQDESVVDDSQLPKDRFSAERLKGVDSTLKIQPAELGDSAMYLCASSLDRMSSYNSPLHFGNGTRLTVT.

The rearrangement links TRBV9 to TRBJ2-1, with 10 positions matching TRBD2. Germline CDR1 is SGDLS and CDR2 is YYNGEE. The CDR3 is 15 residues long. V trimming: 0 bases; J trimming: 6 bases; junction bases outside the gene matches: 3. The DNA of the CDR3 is TGTGCCAGCAGCGTAGCGCTAGCGGGAGCCAATGAGCAGTTCTTC. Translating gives CASSVALAGANEQFF.

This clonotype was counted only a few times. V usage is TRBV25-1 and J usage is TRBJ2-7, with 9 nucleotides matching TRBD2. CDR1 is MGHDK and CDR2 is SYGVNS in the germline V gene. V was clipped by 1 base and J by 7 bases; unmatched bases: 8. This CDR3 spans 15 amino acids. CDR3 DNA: TGTGCCAGCAGTGAATCGGGCGGGAGGGTAAGAGAGCAGTACTTC. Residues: CASSESGGRVREQYF.

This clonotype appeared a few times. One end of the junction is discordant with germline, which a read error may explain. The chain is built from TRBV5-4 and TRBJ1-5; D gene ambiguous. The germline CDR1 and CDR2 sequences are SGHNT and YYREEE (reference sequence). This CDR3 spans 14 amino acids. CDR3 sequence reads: CASSLDPGNQPQHF. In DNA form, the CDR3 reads TGTGCCAGCAGTTTGGACCCGGGCAATCAGCCCCAGCATTTT.

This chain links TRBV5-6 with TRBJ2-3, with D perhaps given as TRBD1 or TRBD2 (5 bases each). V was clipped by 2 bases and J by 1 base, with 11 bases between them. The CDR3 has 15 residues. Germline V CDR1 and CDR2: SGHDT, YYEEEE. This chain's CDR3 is CASSFGQGGTDTQYF. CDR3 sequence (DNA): TGTGCCAGCAGCTTTGGGCAGGGAGGCACAGATACGCAGTATTTT.

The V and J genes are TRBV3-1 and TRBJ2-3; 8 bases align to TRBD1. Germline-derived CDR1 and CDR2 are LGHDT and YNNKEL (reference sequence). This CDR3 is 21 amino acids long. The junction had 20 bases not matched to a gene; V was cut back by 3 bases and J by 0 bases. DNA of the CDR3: TGTGCCAGCAGCCAGACGACAGGGGTTACTGGAGGGGCGAAAAGCACAGATACGCAGTATTTT. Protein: CASSQTTGVTGGAKSTDTQYF.

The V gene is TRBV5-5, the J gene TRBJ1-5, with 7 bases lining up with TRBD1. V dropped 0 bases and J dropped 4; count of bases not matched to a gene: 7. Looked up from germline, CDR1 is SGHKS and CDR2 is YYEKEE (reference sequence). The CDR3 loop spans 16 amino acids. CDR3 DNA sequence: TGTGCCAGCAGCTTGGGTGGGACAGCACTAAATCAGCCCCAGCATTTT. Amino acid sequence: CASSLGGTALNQPQHF.

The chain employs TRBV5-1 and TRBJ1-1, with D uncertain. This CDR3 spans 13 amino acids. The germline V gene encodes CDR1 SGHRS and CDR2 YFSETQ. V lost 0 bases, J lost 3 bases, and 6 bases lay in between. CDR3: CASSLAAHTEAFF. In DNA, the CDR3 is TGCGCCAGCAGCTTGGCAGCCCACACTGAAGCTTTCTTT.

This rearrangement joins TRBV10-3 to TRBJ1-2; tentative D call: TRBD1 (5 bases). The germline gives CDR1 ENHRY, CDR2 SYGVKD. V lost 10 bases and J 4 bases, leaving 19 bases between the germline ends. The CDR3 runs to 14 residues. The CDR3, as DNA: TGTGCCACTACGGCGGGGGAGGAGGGCTATGGCTACACCTTC. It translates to CATTAGEEGYGYTF.

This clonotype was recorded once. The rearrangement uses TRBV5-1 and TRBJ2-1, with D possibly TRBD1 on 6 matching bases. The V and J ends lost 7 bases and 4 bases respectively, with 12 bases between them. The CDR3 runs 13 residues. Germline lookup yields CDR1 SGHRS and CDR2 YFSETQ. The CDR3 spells CASGQISYNEQFF. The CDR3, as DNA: TGCGCCAGCGGACAGATTTCATACAATGAGCAGTTCTTC.

The CDR3 loop reads CAWKGPARNYGYTF. CDR3 nucleotide sequence: TGTGCCTGGAAGGGCCCGGCCCGGAACTATGGCTACACCTTC. The rearrangement links TRBV30 to TRBJ1-2; D remains ambiguous. The CDR3 is made up of 14 amino acids. Germline values: CDR1 GTSNPN, CDR2 SVGIG (reference sequence). The germline V and J ends were trimmed by 4 bases and 2 bases, with 14 bases remaining between them.

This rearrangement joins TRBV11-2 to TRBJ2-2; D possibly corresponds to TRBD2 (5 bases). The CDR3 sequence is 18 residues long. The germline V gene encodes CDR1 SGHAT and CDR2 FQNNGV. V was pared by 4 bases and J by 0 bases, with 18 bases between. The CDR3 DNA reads TGTGCCAGCAGCTCATCAAGACGCGGGCTGCCGAACACCGGGGAGCTGTTTTTT. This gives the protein CASSSSRRGLPNTGELFF.

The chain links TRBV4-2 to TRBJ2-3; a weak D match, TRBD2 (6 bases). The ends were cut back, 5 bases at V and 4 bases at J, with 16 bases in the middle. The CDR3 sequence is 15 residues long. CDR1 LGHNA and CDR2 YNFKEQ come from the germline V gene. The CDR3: CASSGRGGGADTQYF. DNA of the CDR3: TGTGCCAGCAGCGGGCGAGGCGGCGGGGCAGATACGCAGTATTTT.

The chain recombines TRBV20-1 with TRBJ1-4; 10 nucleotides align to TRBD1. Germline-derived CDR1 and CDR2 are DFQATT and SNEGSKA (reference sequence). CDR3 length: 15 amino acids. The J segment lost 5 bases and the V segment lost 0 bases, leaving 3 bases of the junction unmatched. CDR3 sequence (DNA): TGCAGTGCTAGAGATCAGGGACAGGGGAATGAAAAACTGTTTTTT. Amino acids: CSARDQGQGNEKLFF.

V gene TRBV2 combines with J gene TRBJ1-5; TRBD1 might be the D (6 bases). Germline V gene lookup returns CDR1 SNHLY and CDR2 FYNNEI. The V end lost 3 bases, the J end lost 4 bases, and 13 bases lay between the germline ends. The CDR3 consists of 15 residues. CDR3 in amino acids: CASSDWGQINQPQHF. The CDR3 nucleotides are TGTGCCAGCAGTGATTGGGGACAAATTAATCAGCCCCAGCATTTT.

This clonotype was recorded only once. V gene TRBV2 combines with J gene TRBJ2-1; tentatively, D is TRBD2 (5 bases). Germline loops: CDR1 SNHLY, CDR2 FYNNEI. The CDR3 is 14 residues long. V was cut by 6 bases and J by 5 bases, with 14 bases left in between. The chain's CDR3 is CASSLRTGDNEQFF. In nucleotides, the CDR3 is TGTGCCAGCAGCCTTCGGACTGGGGACAATGAGCAGTTCTTC.

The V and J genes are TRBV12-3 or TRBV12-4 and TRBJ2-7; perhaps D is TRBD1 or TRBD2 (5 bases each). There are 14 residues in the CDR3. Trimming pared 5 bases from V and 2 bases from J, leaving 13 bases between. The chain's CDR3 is CASSRRDGAYEQYF. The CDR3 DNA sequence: TGTGCCAGCAGTCGCCGGGACGGAGCCTACGAGCAGTACTTC.

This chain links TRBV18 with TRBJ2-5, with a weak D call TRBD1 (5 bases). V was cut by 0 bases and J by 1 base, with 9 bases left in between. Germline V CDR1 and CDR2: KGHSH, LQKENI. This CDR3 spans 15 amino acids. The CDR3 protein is CASSPPGQIQETQYF. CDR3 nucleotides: TGTGCCAGCTCACCACCGGGGCAGATCCAAGAGACCCAGTACTTC.

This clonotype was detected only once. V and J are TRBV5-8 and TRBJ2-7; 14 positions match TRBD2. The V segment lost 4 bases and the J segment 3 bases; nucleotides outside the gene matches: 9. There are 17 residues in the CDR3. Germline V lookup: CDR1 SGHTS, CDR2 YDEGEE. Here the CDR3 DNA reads TGTGCCAGCAGCCTAGACCGGACTAGCGGGAGGTACTACGAGCAGTACTTC. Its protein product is CASSLDRTSGRYYEQYF.

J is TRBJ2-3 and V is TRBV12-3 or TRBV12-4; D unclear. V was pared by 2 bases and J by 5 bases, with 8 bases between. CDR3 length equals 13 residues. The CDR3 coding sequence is TGTGCCAGCAGTTTAAATGGGTTAGATACGCAGTATTTT. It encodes CASSLNGLDTQYF.

The CDR3 DNA is TGTGCCAGCAGTCAAGGACAGGGATCCTCCTATGGCTACACCTTC. Translating gives CASSQGQGSSYGYTF. This rearrangement joins TRBV12-3 or TRBV12-4 to TRBJ1-2, with 8 bases lining up with TRBD1. The CDR3 loop spans 15 amino acids. Unmatched junction bases numbered 9, after V lost 5 bases and J lost 4 bases.

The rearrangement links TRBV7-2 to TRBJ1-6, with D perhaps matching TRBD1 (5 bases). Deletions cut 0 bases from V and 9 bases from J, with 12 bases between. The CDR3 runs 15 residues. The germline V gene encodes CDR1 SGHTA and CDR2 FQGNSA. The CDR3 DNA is TGTGCCAGCAGCTTAGCGGGCTCGGGGACTTCACCCCTCCACTTT. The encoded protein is CASSLAGSGTSPLHF.

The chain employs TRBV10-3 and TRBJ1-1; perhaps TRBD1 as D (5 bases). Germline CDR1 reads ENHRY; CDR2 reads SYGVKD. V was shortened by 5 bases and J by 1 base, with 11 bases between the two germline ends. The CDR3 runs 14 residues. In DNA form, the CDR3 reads TGTGCCATCAGTCCCAGGGAACCGAACACTGAAGCTTTCTTT. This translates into CAISPREPNTEAFF.

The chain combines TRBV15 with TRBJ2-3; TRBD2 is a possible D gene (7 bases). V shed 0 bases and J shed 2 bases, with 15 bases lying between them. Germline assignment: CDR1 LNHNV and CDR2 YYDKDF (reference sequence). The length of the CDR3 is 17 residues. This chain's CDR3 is CATSRDLAGAATDTQYF. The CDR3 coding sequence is TGTGCCACCAGCAGAGATCTTGCGGGGGCCGCCACAGATACGCAGTATTTT. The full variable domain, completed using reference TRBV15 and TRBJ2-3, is DAMVIQNPRYQVTQFGKPVTLSCSQTLNHNVMYWYQQKSSQAPKLLFHYYDKDFNNEADTPDNFQSRRPNTSFCFLDIRSPGLGDTAMYLCATSRDLAGAATDTQYFGPGTRLTVL.

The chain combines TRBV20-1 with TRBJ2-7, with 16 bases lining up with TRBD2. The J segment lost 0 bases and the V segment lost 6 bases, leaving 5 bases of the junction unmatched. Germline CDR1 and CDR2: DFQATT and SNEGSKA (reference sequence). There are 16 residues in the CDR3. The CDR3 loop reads CSAMGTSGRASYEQYF. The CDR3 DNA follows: TGCAGTGCGATGGGGACTAGCGGGAGGGCCTCCTACGAGCAGTACTTC.